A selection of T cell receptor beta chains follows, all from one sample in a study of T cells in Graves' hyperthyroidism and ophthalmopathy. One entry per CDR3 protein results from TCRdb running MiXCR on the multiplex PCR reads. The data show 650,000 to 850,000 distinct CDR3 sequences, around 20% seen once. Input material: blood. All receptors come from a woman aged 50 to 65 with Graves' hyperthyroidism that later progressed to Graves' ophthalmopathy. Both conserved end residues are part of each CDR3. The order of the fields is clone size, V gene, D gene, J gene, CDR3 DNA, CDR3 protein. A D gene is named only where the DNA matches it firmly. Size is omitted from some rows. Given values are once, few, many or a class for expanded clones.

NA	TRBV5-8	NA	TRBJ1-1	TGTGCCAGCAGCCCCTTCGATACTGAAGCTTTCTTT	CASSPFDTEAFF
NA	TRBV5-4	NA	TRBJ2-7	TGTGCCAGCACGGCCAGGAGGGAGTCTAGCGAGCAGTACTTC	CASTARRESSEQYF
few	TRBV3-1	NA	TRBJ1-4	TGTGCCAGCAGCCAAGGCACGGGAGGGAGGGCTAATGAAAAACTGTTTTTT	CASSQGTGGRANEKLFF
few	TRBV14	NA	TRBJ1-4	TGTGCCAGCAGCCTAATGGGTCCGACAACAACTAATGAAAAACTGTTTTTT	CASSLMGPTTTNEKLFF
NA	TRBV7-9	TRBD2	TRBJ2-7	TGTGCCAGCAGCTCCCGACTAGCGGGGGGGAGCTCCTACCAGCAGTACTTC	CASSSRLAGGSSYQQYF
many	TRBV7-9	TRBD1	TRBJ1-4	TGTGCCAGCAGCTTAGGGGGGGACAGAGGAGAAAAACTGTTTTTT	CASSLGGDRGEKLFF
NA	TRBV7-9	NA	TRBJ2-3	TGTGCCAACAGCTTAAATCCAGAAGACCCCAGAGATACGCAGTATTTT	CANSLNPEDPRDTQYF
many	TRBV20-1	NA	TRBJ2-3	TGCAGTGCTCGTGGAGGTCAGCCAGGAGATACGCAGTATTTT	CSARGGQPGDTQYF
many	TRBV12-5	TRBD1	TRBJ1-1	TGTGCTAGTGGTTTAGGGACAGGGGGGTGGGATGAAGCTTTCTTT	CASGLGTGGWDEAFF
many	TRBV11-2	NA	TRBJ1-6	TGTGCCAGCAGCTCCCGGGATGTTCCCCCACCCCTCCACTTT	CASSSRDVPPPLHF
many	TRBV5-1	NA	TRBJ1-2	TGCGCCAGCAGCTTGGACCGAGGGCTCTATGGCTACACCTTC	CASSLDRGLYGYTF
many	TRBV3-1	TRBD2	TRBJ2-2	TGTGCCAGCAGCCCCCCCGTTGCGGGGGGGAACACCGGGGAGCTGTTTTTT	CASSPPVAGGNTGELFF
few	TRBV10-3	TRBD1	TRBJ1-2	TGTGCCAGCTGGGGGGGACAGGGCACCTCAATTTCCTATGGCTACACCTTC	CASWGGQGTSISYGYTF
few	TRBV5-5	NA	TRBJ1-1	TGTGCCAGCAAAGCGGACAGCCTGAACACTGAAGCTTTCTTT	CASKADSLNTEAFF
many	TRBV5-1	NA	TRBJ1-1	TGCGCCAGCAGCTTGGAGGGGGATGGTGAAGCTTTCTTT	CASSLEGDGEAFF
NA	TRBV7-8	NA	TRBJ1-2	TGTGCCAGCAGCTTAGCCGCGGAGACAGCAGGCTACACCTTC	CASSLAAETAGYTF
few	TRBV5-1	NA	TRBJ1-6	TGCGCCAGCAGCCGAGGGGTAAATAATTCACCCCTCCACTTT	CASSRGVNNSPLHF
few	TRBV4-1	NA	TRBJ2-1	TGCGCCAGCAGCCAAGAAGATATGGGTCACAATGAGCAGTTCTTC	CASSQEDMGHNEQFF
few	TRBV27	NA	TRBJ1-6	TGTGCCAGCAGTTTTGGACAGTCCGAGGGGGCCCTCCACTTT	CASSFGQSEGALHF
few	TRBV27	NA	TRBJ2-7	TGTGCCAGCAGGGGACTGGAGAACGAGCAGTACTTC	CASRGLENEQYF
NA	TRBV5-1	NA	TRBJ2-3	TGCGCCAGCAGCCCTCTTGGACAGCACACAGATACGCAGTATTTT	CASSPLGQHTDTQYF
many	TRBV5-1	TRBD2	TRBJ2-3	TGCGCCAGCAGCCTACAAGGACTAGCGGGGGGAGATACGCAGTATTTT	CASSLQGLAGGDTQYF
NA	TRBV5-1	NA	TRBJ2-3	TGCGCCAGCAGCTTAGCCGACCGGGACTCTAGCACAGATACGCAGTATTTT	CASSLADRDSSTDTQYF
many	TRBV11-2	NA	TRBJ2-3	TGTGCCAGCAGCCCCGTCACAAGACCCAGAACAGATACGCAGTATTTT	CASSPVTRPRTDTQYF
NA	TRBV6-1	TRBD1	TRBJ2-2	TGTGCCAGCCCCCGGGACAGGGTCGCCGGGGAGCTGTTTTTT	CASPRDRVAGELFF
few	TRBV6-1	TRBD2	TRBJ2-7	TGTGCCAGCATCGGACTAGCGGGGGCCTACGAGCAGTACTTC	CASIGLAGAYEQYF
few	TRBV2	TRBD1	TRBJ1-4	TGTGCCAGCAGCCAGGGACAGGAAATCTACGAAAAACTGTTTTTT	CASSQGQEIYEKLFF
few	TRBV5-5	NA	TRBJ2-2	TGTGCCAGCAGCCCAACAGGTCTCACCGGGGAGCTGTTTTTT	CASSPTGLTGELFF
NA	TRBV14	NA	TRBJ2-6	TGTGCCAGCAGGCAAGCAGGGACTGGGGCCAACGTCCTGACTTTC	CASRQAGTGANVLTF
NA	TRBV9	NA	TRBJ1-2	TGTGCCAGCAGCGCCTACGGGAGGTCAGCTAACTATGGCTACACCTTC	CASSAYGRSANYGYTF
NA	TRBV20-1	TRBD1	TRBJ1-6	TGCAGTGCCCTATTCGAGACAGGGGAATCACCCCTCCACTTT	CSALFETGESPLHF